This record concerns one T cell receptor beta chain sequence. Its specific antigen is unknown. No much larger clone exists at a distance of one base, and base qualities are not known. The receptor library was made with the immunoSEQ multiplex PCR assay. The multiplex PCR relied on a mix of 60 forward primers for TCR Vbeta segments and 13 reverse primers for TCR Jbeta segments. Amplification of the CDR3 region of rearranged TCR beta genes was performed with a multiplex PCR assay on genomic DNA. Amplified TCR beta libraries were sequenced as 87-base-pair reads on the Illumina HiSeq System. From the authors' description of their analysis: In a later analysis, some 80 million unique TCR beta chains were counted across the approximately 670 repertoires, and approximately 9.9 million of these chains were shared by at least two donors. Raw reads were error-corrected and collapsed into unique sequences by a nearest-neighbor algorithm in which closely related sequences were merged to remove PCR and sequencing errors. Alignment of CDR3 sequences to IMGT reference sequences was used to assign V, D and J gene segments. For a sequence to be retained, at least a six-nucleotide match to both a V gene segment and a J gene segment was required. Rearrangements were called productive when the CDR3 lacked stop codons and stayed in frame with V and J; all others were non-productive. CDR3 was defined by IMGT convention, running from the second conserved V-encoded cysteine to the conserved J-encoded phenylalanine. Sequences without an unambiguous match to a single V gene segment were excluded from the earlier analysis of a few hundred of the donors. An earlier analysis of 587 of the donors called V segments functional above 56.7% productive rearrangements and segregating when the between-donor standard deviation exceeded 5%. To diagnose cytomegalovirus status from the catalog of TCR beta chain sequences, a statistical classification framework was built. In a later analysis, V and J genes were assigned by comparing TCR nucleotide sequences against IMGT/GENE-DB human TR gene sequences. The TCRdist pipeline was used in a later analysis to assign CDR3 sequences and most-parsimonious VDJ recombination scenarios. A later analysis defined each TCR beta chain by its CDR3 amino acid sequence plus V-gene family, and excluded reads lacking a unique V-gene family. As a way to deal with suspected cross-contamination and a sequencing artifact, a later analysis dropped nearly 600 nucleotide sequences that were highly shared and had low generation probability. For each public chain, a later analysis derived a clonal expansion index from normalized ranks of inferred template counts within each repertoire. In a later analysis, generation probabilities were computed using a VDJ recombination model fitted to out-of-frame rearrangements, and the results were checked against IGoR. In a later analysis, TCR-TCR, TCR-HLA and TCR-CMV co-occurrence was scored with hypergeometric tests, and a repertoire-size bias correction was applied to TCR pairs. A later analysis estimated false discovery rates by permuting HLA or CMV assignments 20 times. In a later analysis, co-occurring TCRs were grouped with DBSCAN, and TCRdist sequence similarity was added when clustering was performed within HLA-allele-positive subsets. Repertoires with fewer than 30,000 or more than 120,000 public chains were left out of co-occurrence clustering, as were five repertoires with anomalous nucleotide sharing. The table comes from immuneACCESS by way of TCRdb, which keeps in-frame sequences with V and J called. Part of the clones is missing from these tables; in studies checked, under half for an unresolved V gene and the rest for unknown reasons. The DNA gave D and trimming, while V, J and clone size come from that table. The sample table holds about 160,000 clones, of which around 78% were seen once. Clones ranked in the top ten supply 6.5% to 9% of the sample.

This sample is part of a study of cytomegalovirus exposure and HLA in healthy donors (dated by TCRdb to the late 2010s). Context from the whole study: In an earlier analysis of fewer than 750 of the donors, around 290 Gb of sequence data and 100 million or so unique TCR beta sequences from roughly 190 million T cells were reported. In a later genetic analysis, genome-wide SNP genotypes for about 55% of the roughly 700 donors were used, and that subset was treated as a discovery cohort. Of the approximately 400 genotyped donors, more than 75% were placed in the genetic ancestry cluster associated with self-reported Caucasian donors. The study aimed to test whether signatures of past pathogen exposure could be identified by cataloging public T cell receptors. Every discovery cohort repertoire had been produced on one sequencing platform. The study profiled the T cell repertoires of hundreds of subjects by immunosequencing and related them to cytomegalovirus serostatus. Among almost 400 genotyped donors of the cohort, an average of about 240,000 unique TCR beta nucleotide sequences were sequenced per donor, around 20% of them non-productive. Besides the first cohort of under 700 subjects, a separate validation cohort made up of roughly 130 different subjects was used. Rather than using new phenotypic data, the later analysis identified candidate immune exposures from TCR beta sequences and from how often those sequences occurred across donors. To predict cytomegalovirus infection status, the study combined high-throughput TCR immunosequencing, statistical association of individual TCRs with disease status, and machine learning. Because of strong linkage in the cohort, roughly five DR-DQ haplotypes were treated as single units for association and clustering. A later analysis re-analyzed previously published TCR beta repertoires from approximately 700 donors and added high-resolution HLA genotyping to study TCR occurrence patterns. Both class I and class II loci were covered by HLA typing, at four-digit resolution. Roughly 310 gigabases of sequencing data and tens of millions of unique TCR sequences were included in an early release covering about 600 HLA-typed donors. Donor age, sex, ethnicity and CMV serostatus were collected together with the repertoire data. To decide whether each TCR beta V gene segment behaved as functional or pseudogenic, an earlier analysis of 587 of the donors relied on high-throughput TCR beta sequencing. Typing coverage differed by locus: A, B, C, DRB1 and DQB1 were typed in about 620-640 donors, DQA1 in 522, DPA1 in 600 to 610, and DPB1 in 472.

Based on the germline V gene, the CDR1 and CDR2 sequences are SGHRS and YFSETQ. The CDR3 starts with the cysteine, ends with the phenylalanine, and has 15 residues. Here the CDR3 DNA is all that survives: 45 bases in frame from base 1. Trimming at the junction amounts to 0 bases on V and 0 bases on J, and the germline ends lie 10 bases apart. The cohort comprised some 680 healthy bone marrow donors. At the time of sampling, all cohort members were nominally healthy, though unrecorded immune exposures were likely present. The donor was CMV seropositive and was included in the group of 250 to 300 seropositive cohort members. A peripheral blood sample was collected from each donor, and TCR beta sequencing was performed on peripheral blood mononuclear cells. The Qiagen DNeasy Blood Extraction Kit was used to extract genomic DNA from the blood cell samples. Points the paper makes about the study in general: Specific HLA alleles were associated with 15,000 to 20,000 TCR beta sequences at a false discovery rate of 0.05 in a later analysis. The sequencing pipeline was judged likely to have produced a cluster of highly shared sequence variants as a technical artifact. The cohort was sequenced for TCR beta chains only, and without alpha or paired-chain data the features that could be detected were limited. In a later analysis, TCR association rates were found to vary across HLA loci, with the most associated TCRs seen for DRB1 alleles and the fewest for HLA-C alleles. Immune exposure information for the cohort was limited to CMV serostatus. A total of about 150 TCR beta chains were listed by the study as associated with cytomegalovirus. The authors suggested that the approach could potentially be generalized to other disease states and immunological phenotypes. Assigning TCR associations to individual alleles was difficult when HLA alleles, especially DR and DQ, strongly co-occurred. Seventeen rarely observed V segments, including chromosome 9 orphons, were excluded from the earlier analysis of some 590 of the donors because counts were too low. Linkage disequilibrium might explain the correlated functional status among segregating V segments, but an unknown experimental factor could not be ruled out. Three of the identified cytomegalovirus-associated TCR beta chains were confirmed in vitro to be specific for cytomegalovirus antigens. A later analysis reported that several top co-occurrence clusters appeared linked to parvovirus B19, influenza, CMV and Epstein-Barr virus. In an earlier analysis of over 550 of the donors, most TCR beta V segments were observed in productive rearrangements about 90% or about 30% of the time, broadly matching IMGT annotations. Presence/absence analyses assumed roughly uniform sequencing depth across donors, an assumption that may not hold. A later analysis found that HLA-associated TCR beta chains were more clonally expanded and had lower generation probabilities than equally common non-associated chains. In a later genetic analysis, fewer N-insertions in productive TCRs were reported among donors in an Asian-associated ancestry cluster than the roughly 700-donor mean. A later genetic analysis associated a missense DCLRE1C variant with V-gene and J-gene trimming of TCR beta chains, and an independent cohort replicated the association. In both the original and validation cohorts, the classifier was reported to diagnose cytomegalovirus status with high specificity and sensitivity. Most CMV-associated TCR beta chains appeared to be HLA-restricted in a later analysis, and the HLA associations seemed to be driven largely by CMV exposure. Because the 87-base-pair reads could not distinguish some IMGT-functional V segments, including TRBV6-2 and TRBV6-3, those segments were excluded. A further reported finding was that TCR beta sequences accurately predicted the HLA-A and HLA-B alleles for most subjects in the first cohort. Most TCR sequences were seen in very few donors, while some public TCRs were found in many individuals. Because some donors lacked HLA typing at each locus, the association tests relied only on the typed subset.

The sequencing input was PBMCs. The receptor chain draws on TRBV5-1 and TRBJ2-7, with the D segment identity uncertain. This receptor was taken from a woman aged 40 to 49 in good health and CMV-seropositive. Here the CDR3 is given as CASSLDYPSSYEQYF. The bases are TGCGCCAGCAGCTTGGATTACCCCAGCTCCTACGAGCAGTACTTC.